These 29 T cell receptor beta chains were all obtained from the same sample, sequenced in a study of technical replicates of blood from a handful of donors. This table comes from immunoSEQ multiplex PCR, and its TCRdb copy is limited to in-frame clones, with some not included. The sample carries about 100,000 clones, approximately 94% recorded once. Sequencing was done on a sample of T cells isolated from PBMCs. The receptors were sampled from a human donor in good health.

V is TRBV18 and J is TRBJ2-3; a possible D gene is TRBD2 (6 bases). Germline loops: CDR1 KGHSH, CDR2 LQKENI. This CDR3 contains 16 residues. Trimming shortened V by 2 bases and J by 4 bases, and 16 bases separated the two germline ends. CDR3 DNA sequence: TGTGCCAGCTCACCAGCCCTAGCGTTATCAGCAGATACGCAGTATTTT. It yields the protein CASSPALALSADTQYF.

The rearrangement uses TRBV4-1 and TRBJ2-7; possible D gene TRBD2, 5 bases. The CDR3 totals 16 residues. V was pared by 0 bases and J by 3 bases, with 15 bases between. CDR1 MGHRA and CDR2 YSYEKL come from the germline V gene. The CDR3 region has the DNA TGCGCCAGCAGCCAAGATCGGACCGCCGGGAACTACGAGCAGTACTTC. Protein: CASSQDRTAGNYEQYF.

The chain combines TRBV11-2 with TRBJ1-5, with D perhaps TRBD1 (5 bases). The germline V gene encodes CDR1 SGHAT and CDR2 FQNNGV. The CDR3 loop spans 14 amino acids. V was clipped by 0 bases and J by 9 bases, with 12 bases between them. This CDR3 reads CASSLDQSGVPQHF. In DNA, the CDR3 is TGTGCCAGCAGCTTAGATCAGTCGGGGGTGCCCCAGCATTTT. The full variable domain, in which reference TRBV11-2 and TRBJ1-5 provide the parts outside the CDR3, is EAGVAQSPRYKIIEKRQSVAFWCNPISGHATLYWYQQILGQGPKLLIQFQNNGVVDDSQLPKDRFSAERLKGVDSTLKIQPAKLEDSAVYLCASSLDQSGVPQHFGDGTRLSIL.

V is TRBV4-1 and J is TRBJ2-1; TRBD2 matches at 7 bases. Germline values: CDR1 MGHRA, CDR2 YSYEKL. This CDR3 contains 15 residues. V trimming: 6 bases; J trimming: 2 bases; junction bases outside the gene matches: 7. CDR3 amino acids: CASSLLADPYNEQFF. The CDR3 nucleotides are TGCGCCAGCAGTCTCCTAGCGGACCCCTACAATGAGCAGTTCTTC.

This chain connects TRBV30 to TRBJ1-3, with no clear D. The CDR3 consists of 13 residues. Germline V gene lookup returns CDR1 GTSNPN and CDR2 SVGIG (reference sequence). V lost 5 bases, J lost 0 bases, and 8 bases lay in between. The CDR3 sequence is CAWERVSGNTIYF. DNA of the CDR3: TGTGCCTGGGAGCGGGTCTCTGGAAACACCATATATTTT.

This chain uses TRBV18 with TRBJ1-3; D gene unclear. CDR1 KGHSH and CDR2 LQKENI come from the germline V gene. V was pared by 0 bases and J by 3 bases, with 15 bases between. The CDR3 covers 17 residues. CDR3 amino acids: CASSPPGAGMGGNTIYF. The DNA for the CDR3 is TGTGCCAGCTCACCACCGGGCGCGGGAATGGGTGGAAACACCATATATTTT.

A single count supports this clone. The chain uses TRBV30 and TRBJ2-7, with D tentatively TRBD2 (7 bases). There are 12 residues in the CDR3. V lost 6 bases and J lost 3, with 12 bases in between. Per germline, CDR1 GTSNPN and CDR2 SVGIG (reference sequence). CDR3 sequence: CACRGGVYEQYF. The DNA for the CDR3 is TGTGCCTGCAGGGGAGGGGTCTACGAGCAGTACTTC.

V and J are TRBV28 and TRBJ1-1, with a tentative D call TRBD1 (6 bases). Trimming pared 6 bases from V and 3 bases from J, leaving 23 bases between. The germline V gene has CDR1 MDHEN and CDR2 SYDVKM. The CDR3 runs to 17 residues. The CDR3 spells CASRSGVPRDLYTEAFF. The CDR3 DNA reads as TGTGCCAGCAGGTCAGGGGTGCCTAGAGATTTGTACACTGAAGCTTTCTTT.

The chain links TRBV5-1 to TRBJ2-1, with 8 bases identical to TRBD1. CDR3 size: 15 residues. Trimming cost V 2 bases and J 3 bases; bases outside gene matches: 4. The germline CDR1 and CDR2 sequences are SGHRS and YFSETQ. The CDR3 loop reads CASSFGDRGYNEQFF. The DNA for the CDR3 is TGCGCCAGCAGCTTTGGAGACAGGGGCTACAATGAGCAGTTCTTC.

This clone showed up just a few times. This rearrangement joins TRBV6-4 to TRBJ1-2; D unclear. Germline V gene sequence: CDR1 MRHNA, CDR2 SNTAGT. Trimming took 8 bases from V and 4 from J, leaving 11 bases between them. This CDR3 spans 12 amino acids. The CDR3 DNA follows: TGTGCCAGCGGAGAAGGTACCTATGGCTACACCTTC. As protein: CASGEGTYGYTF.

This chain uses TRBV11-3 with TRBJ2-1, with a tentative D call TRBD1 (6 bases). Germline-derived CDR1 and CDR2 are SGHNT and YENEEA. This CDR3 region has 18 residues. V was clipped by 4 bases and J by 6 bases, with 25 bases between them. The CDR3 spells CASSSRDPRTERPNEQFF. CDR3 coding DNA: TGTGCCAGCAGCTCTAGAGACCCACGGACAGAGAGACCCAATGAGCAGTTCTTC. The entire variable domain, with the rest obtained from reference TRBV11-3 and TRBJ2-1, is as follows: EAGVVQSPRYKIIEKKQPVAFWCNPISGHNTLYWYLQNLGQGPELLIRYENEEAVDDSQLPKDRFSAERLKGVDSTLKIQPAELGDSAVYLCASSSRDPRTERPNEQFFGPGTRLTVL.

This clone was found once. The CDR3 here is CASSQVDMGLYSNQPQHF. The CDR3 region has the DNA TGCGCCAGCAGCCAAGTCGATATGGGGCTTTATAGCAATCAGCCCCAGCATTTT. The J gene is TRBJ1-5, the V gene TRBV4-1, with D perhaps matching TRBD1 (5 bases). The CDR3 sequence is 18 residues long. Per germline, CDR1 MGHRA and CDR2 YSYEKL. Trimming shortened V by 1 base and J by 0 bases, and 16 bases separated the two germline ends.

The V gene is TRBV6-5, the J gene TRBJ1-5; 7 positions match TRBD1. With V trimmed by 8 bases and J by 9 bases, 10 bases remained unmatched. The CDR3 spans 13 residues. Per the germline V gene, CDR1 is MNHEY and CDR2 is SVGAGI. The CDR3 region is CASQTGRLAPQHF. The CDR3 region has the DNA TGTGCCAGCCAGACAGGGAGGCTTGCGCCCCAGCATTTT.

This chain links TRBV29-1 with TRBJ1-2; D is undetermined. Per germline, CDR1 SQVTM and CDR2 ANQGSEA. Between the trimmed V and J ends, which lost 7 bases and 0 bases, there was a span of 12 bases. The CDR3 loop spans 13 amino acids. CDR3 loop: CSAGDSANYGYTF. CDR3 DNA: TGCAGCGCCGGGGATTCCGCTAACTATGGCTACACCTTC.

The chain uses TRBV14 and TRBJ2-1; 8 positions match TRBD2. V lost 8 bases, J lost 0 bases, and 12 bases stayed unmatched. Germline loops: CDR1 SGHDN, CDR2 FVKESK. The CDR3 is 17 amino acids. The CDR3 loop is CASATGGQSSSYNEQFF. Here the CDR3 DNA reads TGTGCCAGCGCAACGGGGGGGCAATCGAGCTCCTACAATGAGCAGTTCTTC.

The chain has TRBV30 and TRBJ2-5; 10 positions match TRBD2. Germline loops: CDR1 GTSNPN, CDR2 SVGIG (reference sequence). The CDR3 runs to 14 residues. Trimming cost V 3 bases and J 4 bases; bases outside gene matches: 5. The CDR3 loop reads CAWSPSSGGETQYF. CDR3 bases: TGTGCCTGGAGCCCCTCTAGCGGGGGAGAGACCCAGTACTTC.

This rearrangement joins TRBV14 to TRBJ1-2, with unresolved D. Trimming cost V 2 bases and J 8 bases, with 9 bases left between them. Germline-derived CDR1 and CDR2 are SGHDN and FVKESK. The CDR3 consists of 12 residues. This CDR3 reads CASSQIPGGYTF. The DNA of the CDR3 is TGTGCCAGCAGCCAAATTCCGGGGGGCTACACCTTC.

The chain employs TRBV15 and TRBJ2-1; TRBD1 agrees at 9 bases. The CDR3 is 16 amino acids. Unmatched junction bases numbered 7, after V lost 4 bases and J lost 3 bases. CDR1 LNHNV and CDR2 YYDKDF come from the germline V gene (reference sequence). The CDR3 sequence: CATSTSGTGNYNEQFF. The DNA for the CDR3 is TGTGCCACCAGCACCTCCGGGACAGGGAACTACAATGAGCAGTTCTTC.

This chain uses TRBV29-1 with TRBJ1-2, with D possibly matching TRBD1 (6 bases). The germline V and J ends were trimmed by 5 bases and 2 bases, with 15 bases remaining between them. The CDR3 length is 14 residues. Looked up from germline, CDR1 is SQVTM and CDR2 is ANQGSEA. CDR3 region: CSVPGQGQNYGYTF. The CDR3 DNA reads TGCAGCGTTCCCGGGCAAGGACAGAACTATGGCTACACCTTC.

J is TRBJ2-7 and V is TRBV5-4, with 12 bases identical to TRBD2. The trim removed 0 bases at V and 4 bases at J, leaving 2 bases unmatched. CDR1 is SGHNT, CDR2 YYREEE, per germline (reference sequence). The CDR3 spans 15 residues. CDR3 sequence: CASSLDTSGGYEQYF. The DNA for the CDR3 is TGTGCCAGCAGCTTGGATACTAGCGGGGGGTACGAGCAGTACTTC.

The rearrangement links TRBV18 to TRBJ2-2, with 8 bases aligning to TRBD1. The CDR3 totals 16 residues. With 1 base clipped from V and 0 bases from J, the junction kept 1 base outside the gene matches. Germline CDR1 KGHSH, CDR2 LQKENI. The CDR3 DNA reads TGTGCCAGCTCACCACAGACAGGGGCGAACACCGGGGAGCTGTTTTTT. Its protein product is CASSPQTGANTGELFF.

The rearrangement uses TRBV18 and TRBJ2-1, with TRBD2 matching 14 bases. The ends lost 2 bases at V and 8 bases at J; junction bases unmatched: 5. This CDR3 contains 16 residues. From germline, CDR1 is KGHSH and CDR2 LQKENI. The CDR3 coding sequence is TGTGCCAGCTCACCAGGGGGGACTAGCGGGAGTTATGAGCAGTTCTTC. Amino acids: CASSPGGTSGSYEQFF.

This clone appeared once. The genes are TRBV2 and TRBJ2-2, with D possibly TRBD1 on 5 matching bases. The germline V gene has CDR1 SNHLY and CDR2 FYNNEI. V was pared by 7 bases and J by 1 base, with 10 bases between. There are 14 residues in the CDR3. Here the CDR3 DNA reads TGTGCCAGCATAGCAGACAGGAACACCGGGGAGCTGTTTTTT. Translating gives CASIADRNTGELFF. The complete variable domain, with remaining parts taken from reference TRBV2 and TRBJ2-2, reads EPEVTQTPSHQVTQMGQEVILRCVPISNHLYFYWYRQILGQKVEFLVSFYNNEISEKSEIFDDQFSVERPDGSNFTLKIRSTKLEDSAMYFCASIADRNTGELFFGEGSRLTVL.

This chain links TRBV5-5 with TRBJ2-7; D may be TRBD1 (6 bases). Germline V gene data show CDR1 as SGHKS and CDR2 as YYEKEE (reference sequence). The V end lost 8 bases, the J end lost 5 bases, and 14 bases lay between the germline ends. CDR3 size: 12 residues. The CDR3 region has the DNA TGTGCCAGTATGAATAACAGGGACGAGCAGTACTTC. It encodes CASMNNRDEQYF.

The table lists this clone with a few counts. The rearrangement joins TRBV5-4 to TRBJ2-7; 8 positions agree with TRBD2. CDR1 is SGHNT, CDR2 YYREEE, per germline (reference sequence). J was trimmed by 2 bases and V by 4 bases; bases with no gene match: 8. CDR3 size: 15 residues. CDR3 loop: CASSPTSGNTYEQYF. For the CDR3, the DNA is TGTGCCAGCAGCCCAACTAGCGGTAATACCTACGAGCAGTACTTC.

V usage is TRBV29-1 and J usage is TRBJ1-4; 7 bases agree with TRBD1. This CDR3 contains 13 residues. With 4 bases clipped from V and 2 bases from J, the junction kept 1 base outside the gene matches. From germline, CDR1 is SQVTM and CDR2 ANQGSEA. CDR3 sequence reads: CSVGGQTNEKLFF. For the CDR3, the DNA is TGCAGCGTTGGGGGACAGACTAATGAAAAACTGTTTTTT.

This clone was seen more than once but under ten times. The genes are TRBV18 and TRBJ1-5; no firm D call. The CDR3 runs to 14 residues. In germline, CDR1 is KGHSH, CDR2 LQKENI. V lost 2 bases and J lost 0, with 5 bases in between. As DNA, the CDR3 is TGTGCCAGCTCACCAGAGGCTAGCAATCAGCCCCAGCATTTT. As protein: CASSPEASNQPQHF.

The V call is TRBV5-1, the J call TRBJ1-4, with a possible D match to TRBD1 (6 bases). The V gene lost 5 bases and the J gene lost 5 bases, with 10 bases spanning the gap. There are 13 residues in the CDR3. CDR1 is SGHRS, CDR2 YFSETQ, per germline. In DNA form, the CDR3 reads TGCGCCAGCAGACAGGGCTCAAATGAAAAACTGTTTTTT. Translation: CASRQGSNEKLFF.

The chain employs TRBV6-5 and TRBJ2-7; maybe TRBD2 (5 bases). Germline V gene sequence: CDR1 MNHEY, CDR2 SVGAGI. V was shortened by 3 bases and J by 5 bases, with 17 bases between the two germline ends. The CDR3 covers 15 residues. The CDR3 region is CASSYSPTVAHEQYF. As DNA, the CDR3 is TGTGCCAGCAGTTATAGTCCGACCGTAGCGCACGAGCAGTACTTC.